Sequencing of this T cell receptor beta chain was carried out in a study of graft-versus-host responses after intestinal transplantation. Overall study context: Each transplant was multivisceral, liver-intestinal, or isolated intestinal. All recipients got anti-thymocyte globulin induction, then tacrolimus and steroids for 2 to 4 years. General study points: Elevated graft-versus-host to host-versus-graft clonal ratios in allografts were recorded for patients with graft-donor T cell macrochimerism. HvG clone declines early post-transplant were associated with peak circulating GvH levels.

Profiling relied on immunoSEQ multiplex PCR, and the TCRdb table lists in-frame clones only, not all of them. The sample has about 100,000 clones; less than 90% are singletons. Comment on this clone: What it binds is unknown.

The CDR3 is 17 residues long. Trimming shortened V by 2 bases and J by 2 bases, and 16 bases separated the two germline ends. Per germline, CDR1 SGHRS and CDR2 YFSETQ. The V call is TRBV5-1, the J call TRBJ1-4; D gene unclear. The specimen comprised unstimulated CD4+ T cells sorted from spleen or lymph node cells, sampled before transplant. This TCR was recovered from a human donor who was the organ donor for an intestinal transplant. CDR3 in amino acids: CASSLTPGGVTNEKLFF. In DNA form, the CDR3 reads TGCGCCAGCAGCTTAACACCCGGCGGGGTGACTAATGAAAAACTGTTTTTT.